These 28 T cell receptor beta chains came from one sample sequenced in a study of T-cell reconstitution after alpha-beta-depleted transplantation in children. Researchers prepared the TCRbeta library using unique molecular identifiers, the study reports. One entry per CDR3 protein, called by TCRdb with MiXCR from the PCR reads. The table includes about a million distinct CDR3 sequences, about 31% detected once. Sequenced here: PBMCs, mostly from graft donor cells, sampled 360 days after TCRalphabeta/CD19-depleted stem cell transplant. The receptors derive from a boy under two years old who had a stem cell transplant for SCID, so the T cells may come from the graft donor.

This clonotype has only a few counts. The chain carries TRBV4-3 and TRBJ2-1; tentative D call: TRBD1 (6 bases). This CDR3 is 18 amino acids long. Germline loops: CDR1 LGHNA, CDR2 YSLEER. V lost 0 bases and J lost 0, with 15 bases in between. CDR3 nucleotides: TGCGCCAGCAGCCAAGATCAGCGGACAGCGAGCTCCTACAATGAGCAGTTCTTC. Encoded protein: CASSQDQRTASSYNEQFF.

The chain recombines TRBV6-5 with TRBJ1-2; tentative D call: TRBD1 (6 bases). CDR3 length equals 13 residues. V was shortened by 2 bases and J by 4 bases, with 8 bases between the two germline ends. Germline V CDR1 and CDR2: MNHEY, SVGAGI. CDR3 in DNA: TGTGCCAGCAGTTACACACAGGGCTATGGCTACACCTTC. Residues: CASSYTQGYGYTF.

This clonotype occurred a few times. The chain has TRBV7-2 and TRBJ2-2; 13 bases line up with TRBD2. V was pared by 5 bases and J by 8 bases, with 11 bases of the junction left unmatched. Germline assignment: CDR1 SGHTA and CDR2 FQGNSA. The CDR3 is 17 amino acids. The chain's CDR3 is CASSAGRLAGGLGELFF. Written as DNA, the CDR3 is TGTGCCAGCAGCGCCGGACGACTAGCGGGGGGATTGGGGGAGCTGTTTTTT.

This chain joins TRBV28 and TRBJ2-1, with 12 bases aligning to TRBD2. CDR3 size: 17 residues. CDR1 MDHEN and CDR2 SYDVKM come from the germline V gene. Trimming at V came to 3 bases and at J to 7 bases, leaving 10 bases not matched to a gene. The CDR3 nucleotides are TGTGCCAGCAGTTTGGCCCTGACTAGCGGGGGAAGAAATGAGCAGTTCTTC. As protein: CASSLALTSGGRNEQFF.

This clonotype occurred a few times. The V and J genes are TRBV5-1 and TRBJ2-1; D is unclear. Trimming left V 3 bases short and J 2 bases short, with 12 bases between. The CDR3 runs 15 residues. From germline, CDR1 is SGHRS and CDR2 YFSETQ. The CDR3 here is CASSYAPAAYNEQFF. The DNA of the CDR3 is TGCGCCAGCAGCTATGCGCCTGCCGCCTACAATGAGCAGTTCTTC.

The chain is built from TRBV15 and TRBJ1-2, with D hard to call. Germline CDR1 LNHNV, CDR2 YYDKDF (reference sequence). Between the trimmed V and J ends, which lost 0 bases and 2 bases, there was a span of 10 bases. CDR3 size: 15 residues. CDR3 sequence (DNA): TGTGCCACCAGCAGAGATGCCGGGCTAAACTATGGCTACACCTTC. Encoded protein: CATSRDAGLNYGYTF.

In this sample, this clonotype turned up a few times. The chain employs TRBV5-1 and TRBJ2-3; D uncertain. Germline assignment: CDR1 SGHRS and CDR2 YFSETQ. This CDR3 comprises 12 residues. V shed 5 bases and J shed 2 bases, with 6 bases lying between them. CDR3 amino acids: CASSGNTDTQYF. DNA of the CDR3: TGCGCCAGCAGTGGTAACACAGATACGCAGTATTTT.

This clonotype was recorded a few times. The gene calls are TRBV11-2 and TRBJ2-2, with D perhaps matching TRBD1 (5 bases). This CDR3 has 14 residues. V lost 1 base and J lost 6, with 9 bases in between. CDR1 and CDR2 (germline): SGHAT, FQNNGV. The CDR3 sequence: CASSLVGQPGELFF. As DNA, the CDR3 is TGTGCCAGCAGCTTAGTGGGGCAGCCCGGGGAGCTGTTTTTT.

There are a few counts of this clonotype. The chain recombines TRBV29-1 with TRBJ2-2, with a possible D match to TRBD1 (6 bases). Germline V CDR1 and CDR2: SQVTM, ANQGSEA. Between the trimmed V and J ends, which lost 6 bases and 3 bases, there was a span of 17 bases. The CDR3 is 15 amino acids. In nucleotides, the CDR3 is TGCAGCGTCCTTGCTGGGGGCTCGGACACCGGGGAGCTGTTTTTT. Amino acid sequence: CSVLAGGSDTGELFF.

J is TRBJ1-1 and V is TRBV15; TRBD1 aligns across 9 bases. The CDR3 is made up of 12 amino acids. With V trimmed by 5 bases and J by 7 bases, 2 bases remained unmatched. CDR1 LNHNV and CDR2 YYDKDF come from the germline V gene (reference sequence). CDR3 DNA: TGTGCCACCAGCGGGGACAGGGTTGAAGCTTTCTTT. Translating gives CATSGDRVEAFF.

This clonotype occurred a few times. The chain carries TRBV19 and TRBJ2-4; D is unresolved. This CDR3 contains 14 residues. The V gene's germline CDR1 is LNHDA and CDR2 SQIVND (reference sequence). V gave up 11 bases and J gave up 1 base, with 15 bases separating them. CDR3: CAASDGSAKNIQYF. In DNA, the CDR3 is TGTGCCGCAAGCGACGGATCGGCCAAAAACATTCAGTACTTC.

This clonotype was recorded many times. V usage is TRBV4-1 and J usage is TRBJ2-7; D not resolved. Trimming stripped 0 bases from V and 1 base from J, with 13 bases between. The CDR3 consists of 16 residues. Germline V gene lookup returns CDR1 MGHRA and CDR2 YSYEKL. CDR3 DNA sequence: TGCGCCAGCAGCCAAGATCTAGGGCTGACTTCCTACGAGCAGTACTTC. Protein sequence: CASSQDLGLTSYEQYF.

The chain employs TRBV12-3 or TRBV12-4 and TRBJ1-3; D gene ambiguous. V lost 0 bases and J lost 0, with 12 bases in between. CDR3 size: 17 residues. The chain's CDR3 is CASSLAAGDRSGNTIYF. In DNA form, the CDR3 reads TGTGCCAGCAGTTTAGCTGCCGGGGATCGCTCTGGAAACACCATATATTTT.

This clonotype was counted between two and nine times. V and J are TRBV29-1 and TRBJ2-2; the D gene could be TRBD1 or TRBD2 (5 bases each). Germline lookup yields CDR1 SQVTM and CDR2 ANQGSEA. The V end was cut by 8 bases, the J end by 2 bases, with 15 bases between. The CDR3 spans 14 residues. CDR3 sequence reads: CSTIGDPNTGELFF. The CDR3 region has the DNA TGCAGCACAATAGGGGACCCAAACACCGGGGAGCTGTTTTTT.

This clonotype was seen more than once but under ten times. The chain couples TRBV6-1 to TRBJ2-1, with D unclear. The V and J ends lost 11 bases and 2 bases respectively, with 16 bases between them. The CDR3 is made up of 14 amino acids. Germline CDR1 reads MNHNS; CDR2 reads SASEGT. CDR3: CASRSGPPYNEQFF. The CDR3 DNA reads as TGTGCCTCCCGGTCCGGGCCCCCCTACAATGAGCAGTTCTTC.

There are a few counts of this clonotype. The chain recombines TRBV5-1 with TRBJ1-5; D may be TRBD1 (5 bases). Germline V CDR1 and CDR2: SGHRS, YFSETQ. V lost 3 bases, J lost 4 bases, and 14 bases lay in between. This CDR3 spans 15 amino acids. This CDR3 reads CASSSLPGKNQPQHF. The CDR3 coding sequence is TGCGCCAGCAGCTCCCTCCCAGGGAAGAATCAGCCCCAGCATTTT.

This chain links TRBV19 with TRBJ1-5; D unresolved. V dropped 7 bases and J dropped 1 base, with 14 bases sitting between them. The germline V gene encodes CDR1 LNHDA and CDR2 SQIVND (reference sequence). CDR3 length: 15 amino acids. In DNA, the CDR3 is TGTGCCAGTAAGCGAAGGGAGGTGAGCAATCAGCCCCAGCATTTT. Residues: CASKRREVSNQPQHF.

The chain carries TRBV12-5 and TRBJ2-7; 7 nucleotides align to TRBD1. CDR3 length: 16 residues. CDR1 is LGHNT and CDR2 is FRNRAP in the germline V gene. The J segment lost 1 base and the V segment lost 0 bases, leaving 6 bases of the junction unmatched. In DNA, the CDR3 is TGTGCTAGTGGTTTGGTACCTCGACAGGGTTCCTACGAGCAGTACTTC. The encoded protein is CASGLVPRQGSYEQYF.

The V and J genes are TRBV5-1 and TRBJ2-7, with no clear D. The ends were cut back, 3 bases at V and 2 bases at J, with 18 bases in the middle. Germline CDR1 and CDR2: SGHRS and YFSETQ. The CDR3 loop spans 16 amino acids. CDR3 nucleotides: TGCGCCAGCAGCTCAAAGCCCAGAGGATCGACCTACGAGCAGTACTTC. Its translation: CASSSKPRGSTYEQYF.

This clonotype was counted a few times. This chain links TRBV7-6 with TRBJ2-3; D is tentatively TRBD1 or TRBD2 (5 bases each). The germline CDR1 and CDR2 sequences are SGHVS and FNYEAQ. The CDR3 covers 15 residues. The V gene lost 8 bases and the J gene lost 0 bases, with 15 bases spanning the gap. The CDR3 loop reads CASAPGPFSTDTQYF. The DNA for the CDR3 is TGTGCCAGCGCCCCGGGACCCTTTAGCACAGATACGCAGTATTTT.

The table lists this clonotype with a few counts. The chain employs TRBV5-1 and TRBJ2-3; 8 bases fit TRBD2. Germline loops: CDR1 SGHRS, CDR2 YFSETQ. This CDR3 has 16 amino acids. J lost 7 bases, V lost 4 bases, and 14 bases had no gene match. The CDR3 DNA is TGCGCCAGCAGCATGCTCGGGGGGGCCGCCGGGAATACGCAGTATTTT. It encodes CASSMLGGAAGNTQYF.

This clonotype was counted a few times. The CDR3 loop is CASSNIAGATYNEQFF. The CDR3 bases are TGCGCCAGCAGCAACATAGCGGGGGCGACCTACAATGAGCAGTTCTTC. J is TRBJ2-1 and V is TRBV5-1; 9 bases are shared with TRBD2. Germline CDR1 and CDR2: SGHRS and YFSETQ. V lost 4 bases, J lost 2 bases, and 7 bases stayed unmatched. The CDR3 runs 16 residues.

V is TRBV29-1 and J is TRBJ1-1; TRBD1 might be the D (6 bases). Trimming left V 4 bases short and J 8 bases short, with 20 bases between. Germline loops: CDR1 SQVTM, CDR2 ANQGSEA. There are 14 residues in the CDR3. The CDR3 DNA reads TGCAGCGTTGGCAAGGGGGTTCAAAACGTCGAAGCTTTCTTT. It encodes CSVGKGVQNVEAFF. Using reference TRBV29-1 and TRBJ1-1 for the parts outside the CDR3, the full variable domain is SAVISQKPSRDICQRGTSLTIQCQVDSQVTMMFWYRQQPGQSLTLIATANQGSEATYESGFVIDKFPISRPNLTFSTLTVSNMSPEDSSIYLCSVGKGVQNVEAFFGQGTRLTVV.

J is TRBJ2-7 and V is TRBV29-1, with 11 bases identical to TRBD1. The V and J ends lost 7 bases and 0 bases, in that order; junction bases with no gene match: 8. The CDR3 loop spans 15 amino acids. Germline V gene lookup returns CDR1 SQVTM and CDR2 ANQGSEA. The CDR3 reads CSAGTGGPSSYEQYF. The CDR3 DNA reads as TGCAGCGCCGGGACAGGGGGTCCTAGCTCCTACGAGCAGTACTTC.

The chain combines TRBV4-3 with TRBJ1-2, with D tentatively TRBD1 (6 bases). Trimming removed 3 bases at V and 0 bases at J, with 11 bases between. The CDR3 length is 15 residues. Looked up from germline, CDR1 is LGHNA and CDR2 is YSLEER. CDR3: CASSQGEGANYGYTF. CDR3 nucleotide sequence: TGCGCCAGCAGCCAGGGGGAGGGGGCTAACTATGGCTACACCTTC.

CDR3 bases: TGTGCCACCAGCAGAGATATTCGGGGGTTGAACACTGAAGCTTTCTTT. Its protein product is CATSRDIRGLNTEAFF. This sequence joins TRBV15 and TRBJ1-1, with D tentatively TRBD1 (5 bases). V was shortened by 0 bases and J by 0 bases, with 11 bases between the two germline ends. The CDR3 is 16 amino acids. Germline V gives CDR1 LNHNV, CDR2 YYDKDF (reference sequence).

This clonotype was observed once. The chain's CDR3 is CASRGLSTGGYGYTF. The CDR3 bases are TGTGCCAGCAGAGGGTTATCGACAGGGGGCTATGGCTACACCTTC. The J gene is TRBJ1-2, the V gene TRBV6-1; 9 nucleotides align to TRBD1. CDR1 and CDR2 (germline): MNHNS, SASEGT. Trimming cost V 6 bases and J 4 bases; bases outside gene matches: 9. CDR3 length: 15 amino acids.

The CDR3 coding sequence is TGTGCCAGCAGTTTACGACAGAACTCTGGAAACACCATATATTTT. Translating gives CASSLRQNSGNTIYF. The V gene is TRBV12-3 or TRBV12-4, the J gene TRBJ1-3; D perhaps matches TRBD1 (5 bases). This CDR3 comprises 15 residues. V lost 2 bases, J lost 0 bases, and 8 bases lay in between.